Listed here are 23 T cell receptor beta chains from one sample, sequenced in a study of identifying expanded T cells in peripheral blood. Repertoires were generated with immunoSEQ multiplex PCR, while TCRdb's copy carries only in-frame clones and drops some. The repertoire holds around 57,000 clones, with around 87% as singletons. Specimen: blood. These receptors were collected from a person aged 18-70 years in good health.

The chain joins TRBV10-3 to TRBJ1-1; D is unresolved. Germline CDR1 reads ENHRY; CDR2 reads SYGVKD. The CDR3 contains 12 residues. Deletions cut 0 bases from V and 11 bases from J, with 10 bases between. CDR3 region: CAISESTGNAFF. DNA for the CDR3: TGTGCCATCAGTGAGTCGACCGGGAATGCTTTCTTT.

The V gene is TRBV9, the J gene TRBJ1-6; tentative D call: TRBD1 (6 bases). The CDR3 is 15 amino acids. Per germline, CDR1 SGDLS and CDR2 YYNGEE. V lost 0 bases, J lost 7 bases, and 11 bases lay in between. CDR3 DNA: TGTGCCAGCAGCGTAGCCTGGGGGCTGAATTCACCCCTCCACTTT. Residues: CASSVAWGLNSPLHF.

This chain links TRBV4-1 with TRBJ1-4; 7 positions match TRBD1. This CDR3 contains 15 residues. The V and J ends lost 2 bases and 7 bases, in that order; junction bases with no gene match: 7. CDR1 is MGHRA, CDR2 YSYEKL, per germline. This CDR3 is CASSQPGGDSEKLFF. The DNA of the CDR3 is TGCGCCAGCAGCCAACCAGGGGGAGATTCTGAAAAACTGTTTTTT.

CDR3 nucleotide sequence: TGCGCCAGCAGCTTTTCTCCGAGCTCCTACAATGAGCAGTTCTTC. Translation gives CASSFSPSSYNEQFF. The chain couples TRBV5-1 to TRBJ2-1; D unclear. The CDR3 is made up of 15 amino acids. The germline V gene encodes CDR1 SGHRS and CDR2 YFSETQ. Trimming left V 2 bases short and J 0 bases short, with 9 bases between. The entire variable domain, with the rest obtained from reference TRBV5-1 and TRBJ2-1, is as follows: KAGVTQTPRYLIKTRGQQVTLSCSPISGHRSVSWYQQTPGQGLQFLFEYFSETQRNKGNFPGRFSGRQFSNSRSEMNVSTLELGDSALYLCASSFSPSSYNEQFFGPGTRLTVL.

This clone came up a few times. The chain employs TRBV5-6 and TRBJ1-6, with a tentative D call TRBD1 (6 bases). There are 15 residues in the CDR3. Germline loops: CDR1 SGHDT, CDR2 YYEEEE. V lost 6 bases and J lost 7, with 17 bases in between. Here the CDR3 DNA reads TGTGCCAGCACCCCGGAGAGGGGGATGAATTCACCCCTCCACTTT. Translation gives CASTPERGMNSPLHF.

V gene TRBV7-2 combines with J gene TRBJ2-7, with 9 bases aligning to TRBD1. The junction had 4 bases not matched to a gene; V was cut back by 5 bases and J by 2 bases. The CDR3 spans 14 residues. Germline V lookup: CDR1 SGHTA, CDR2 FQGNSA. CDR3 sequence: CASSAWTGAYEQYF. CDR3 coding DNA: TGTGCCAGCAGCGCCTGGACAGGGGCCTACGAGCAGTACTTC.

This clone was detected a few times. This rearrangement joins TRBV6-5 to TRBJ1-5, with D hard to call. Germline V lookup: CDR1 MNHEY, CDR2 SVGAGI. V was clipped by 6 bases and J by 5 bases, with 11 bases between them. This CDR3 is 13 amino acids long. CDR3 nucleotide sequence: TGTGCCAGCAGCTCCGCTGCGCATCAGCCCCAGCATTTT. It yields the protein CASSSAAHQPQHF.

V and J are TRBV6-6 and TRBJ2-2; D is possibly TRBD1 (5 bases). Germline V CDR1 and CDR2: MNHNY, SVGAGI (reference sequence). The ends were cut back, 5 bases at V and 5 bases at J, with 9 bases in the middle. CDR3 length: 13 amino acids. This CDR3 is CASSPGSTGELFF. DNA of the CDR3: TGTGCCAGCAGTCCAGGGTCTACCGGGGAGCTGTTTTTT.

The rearrangement joins TRBV29-1 to TRBJ2-3; D gene uncertain. Germline-derived CDR1 and CDR2 are SQVTM and ANQGSEA. The V and J ends lost 6 bases and 4 bases respectively, with 8 bases between them. The CDR3 is 11 residues long. The CDR3, as DNA: TGCAGCGTAGAGGCGGCAGATACGCAGTATTTT. It translates to CSVEAADTQYF.

V gene TRBV4-1 combines with J gene TRBJ2-7, with D unclear. Per the germline V gene, CDR1 is MGHRA and CDR2 is YSYEKL. CDR3 size: 14 residues. The V and J ends lost 0 bases and 12 bases respectively, with 18 bases between them. For the CDR3, the DNA is TGCGCCAGCAGCCAAGATATCGGCACCCCGAGGCGGTACTTC. It codes for CASSQDIGTPRRYF.

The rearrangement uses TRBV30 and TRBJ2-1; D is undetermined. The V end was cut by 1 base, the J end by 0 bases, with 13 bases between. Germline V gene lookup returns CDR1 GTSNPN and CDR2 SVGIG (reference sequence). The CDR3 spans 16 residues. Written as DNA, the CDR3 is TGTGCCTGGAGTGGTCTTGTCCAGAGCTCCTACAATGAGCAGTTCTTC. Translating it yields CAWSGLVQSSYNEQFF. Together with reference TRBV30 and TRBJ2-1, the CDR3 gives the full variable domain: SQTIHQWPATLVQPVGSPLSLECTVEGTSNPNLYWYRQAAGRGLQLLFYSVGIGQISSEVPQNLSASRPQDRQFILSSKKLLLSDSGFYLCAWSGLVQSSYNEQFFGPGTRLTVL.

The V and J genes are TRBV5-6 and TRBJ1-6; TRBD1 matches 12 bases. J was trimmed by 2 bases and V by 2 bases; bases with no gene match: 2. This CDR3 has 17 residues. The V gene's germline CDR1 is SGHDT and CDR2 YYEEEE. The CDR3 nucleotides read TGTGCCAGCAGCTTCCGGGACAGGGGGCCCTATAATTCACCCCTCCACTTT. Its translation: CASSFRDRGPYNSPLHF.

The rearrangement links TRBV15 to TRBJ2-3; TRBD2 matches at 10 bases. With 3 bases clipped from V and 9 bases from J, the junction kept 9 bases outside the gene matches. Germline CDR1 is LNHNV and CDR2 is YYDKDF (reference sequence). This CDR3 has 15 amino acids. The CDR3 reads CATSRERGGQGTQYF. CDR3 nucleotides: TGTGCCACCAGCAGGGAGCGGGGGGGCCAAGGGACGCAGTATTTT.

V usage is TRBV6-4 and J usage is TRBJ2-6; D remains unclear. V was shortened by 2 bases and J by 0 bases, with 5 bases between the two germline ends. Germline lookup yields CDR1 MRHNA and CDR2 SNTAGT. The CDR3 is 15 residues long. Here the CDR3 reads CASSDRDSGANVLTF. The DNA of the CDR3 is TGTGCCAGCAGTGACAGGGACTCTGGGGCCAACGTCCTGACTTTC.

This chain uses TRBV18 with TRBJ1-4; D is undetermined. The CDR3 is 15 amino acids. Trimming left V 0 bases short and J 3 bases short, with 8 bases between. The germline gives CDR1 KGHSH, CDR2 LQKENI. The CDR3 nucleotides are TGTGCCAGCTCACCACCGGTGGCTCCTAATGAAAAACTGTTTTTT. Protein product: CASSPPVAPNEKLFF.

Concerning this clone itself: An end of the junction does not agree with germline; a read error may underlie this. V gene TRBV18 combines with J gene TRBJ2-1; TRBD1 matches 9 bases. CDR3 length equals 19 residues. From germline, CDR1 is KGHSH and CDR2 LQKENI. CDR3 nucleotide sequence: TGTGCCAGCTCCCCACAGGGGGCGCTTGGCGGGAGCTCCTACAATGAGCAGTTCTTC. As protein: CASSPQGALGGSSYNEQFF. The whole variable domain, remainder taken from reference TRBV18 and TRBJ2-1, is NAGVMQNPRHLVRRRGQEARLRCSPMKGHSHVYWYRQLPEEGLKFMVYLQKENIIDESGMPKERFSAEFPKEGPSILRIQQVVRGDSAAYFCASSPQGALGGSSYNEQFFGPGTRLTVL.

The chain uses TRBV28 and TRBJ2-3; D unclear. Germline V gene lookup returns CDR1 MDHEN and CDR2 SYDVKM. The CDR3 is made up of 16 amino acids. Trimming took off 7 bases at V and 0 bases at J, with 17 bases between the two ends. For the CDR3, the DNA is TGTGCCAGCACCGCCCCGGGCAGACCTAGCACAGATACGCAGTATTTT. Translation: CASTAPGRPSTDTQYF. The full variable domain, rest sourced from reference TRBV28 and TRBJ2-3, is DVKVTQSSRYLVKRTGEKVFLECVQDMDHENMFWYRQDPGLGLRLIYFSYDVKMKEKGDIPEGYSVSREKKERFSLILESASTNQTSMYLCASTAPGRPSTDTQYFGPGTRLTVL.

In DNA, the CDR3 is TGTGCCAGCAGCCGAGTGGGACTAGCGGGAGGGGCCTACAATGAGCAGTTCTTC. Translating gives CASSRVGLAGGAYNEQFF. The chain couples TRBV7-9 to TRBJ2-1, with 16 bases matching TRBD2. Unmatched junction bases numbered 6, after V lost 5 bases and J lost 2 bases. Germline V gives CDR1 SEHNR, CDR2 FQNEAQ (reference sequence). This CDR3 contains 18 residues.

J is TRBJ1-6 and V is TRBV4-1; TRBD1 is a possible D gene (5 bases). This CDR3 contains 16 residues. The germline CDR1 and CDR2 sequences are MGHRA and YSYEKL. Trimming left V 1 base short and J 4 bases short, with 11 bases between. The CDR3 sequence: CASSQVQGGYNSPLHF. CDR3 nucleotides: TGCGCCAGCAGCCAAGTGCAGGGCGGATATAATTCACCCCTCCACTTT.

V is TRBV18 and J is TRBJ2-3; D is perhaps TRBD2 (6 bases). The V end lost 5 bases, the J end lost 4 bases, and 10 bases lay between the germline ends. This CDR3 is 13 amino acids long. Germline V lookup: CDR1 KGHSH, CDR2 LQKENI. The CDR3 nucleotides are TGTGCCAGCTCAAGGAGGGAGGCAGATACGCAGTATTTT. It encodes CASSRREADTQYF. Drawing the rest from reference TRBV18 and TRBJ2-3, the complete variable domain is NAGVMQNPRHLVRRRGQEARLRCSPMKGHSHVYWYRQLPEEGLKFMVYLQKENIIDESGMPKERFSAEFPKEGPSILRIQQVVRGDSAAYFCASSRREADTQYFGPGTRLTVL.

The chain recombines TRBV7-2 with TRBJ2-3; D is tentatively TRBD1 or TRBD2 (5 bases each). This CDR3 has 15 residues. V was shortened by 1 base and J by 0 bases, with 8 bases between the two germline ends. Germline V gene data show CDR1 as SGHTA and CDR2 as FQGNSA. The CDR3 DNA is TGTGCCAGCAGCTTAGGGGACGGGAGCACAGATACGCAGTATTTT. This encodes CASSLGDGSTDTQYF.

This clone was seen a single time. This sequence joins TRBV7-9 and TRBJ2-5; 10 bases fit TRBD2. From germline, CDR1 is SEHNR and CDR2 FQNEAQ (reference sequence). The CDR3 totals 17 residues. V gave up 3 bases and J gave up 0 bases; unmatched junction bases: 7. CDR3 loop: CASSFLGTSEHQETQYF. The DNA of the CDR3 is TGTGCCAGCAGCTTTCTCGGGACTAGCGAGCACCAAGAGACCCAGTACTTC.

The chain has TRBV27 and TRBJ1-3; D possibly corresponds to TRBD1 (6 bases). The CDR3 runs to 15 residues. The germline CDR1 and CDR2 sequences are MNHEY and SMNVEV (reference sequence). The V end lost 2 bases, the J end lost 4 bases, and 12 bases lay between the germline ends. The CDR3 region is CASSLTGLGGNTIYF. The CDR3 DNA reads as TGTGCCAGCAGTTTAACAGGGTTAGGAGGAAACACCATATATTTT.